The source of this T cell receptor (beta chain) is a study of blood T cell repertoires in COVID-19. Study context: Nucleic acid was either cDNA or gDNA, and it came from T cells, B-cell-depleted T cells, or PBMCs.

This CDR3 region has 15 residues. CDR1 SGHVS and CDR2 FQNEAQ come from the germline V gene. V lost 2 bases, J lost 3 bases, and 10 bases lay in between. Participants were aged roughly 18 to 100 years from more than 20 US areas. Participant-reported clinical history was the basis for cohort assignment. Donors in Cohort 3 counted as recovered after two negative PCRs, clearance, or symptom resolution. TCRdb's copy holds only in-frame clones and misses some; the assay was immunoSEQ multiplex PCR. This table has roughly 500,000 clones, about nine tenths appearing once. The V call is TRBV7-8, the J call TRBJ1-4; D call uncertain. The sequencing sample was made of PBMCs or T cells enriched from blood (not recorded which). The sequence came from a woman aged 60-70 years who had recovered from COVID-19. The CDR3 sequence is CASSLFEASNEKLFF. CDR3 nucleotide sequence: TGTGCCAGCAGCTTATTCGAAGCATCTAATGAAAAACTGTTTTTT.